This T cell receptor beta chain was captured by sequencing in a study of blood T cell repertoires in COVID-19 (dated by TCRdb to 2018 to 2021). Looking at the study overall: Samples covering the acute and convalescent phases of COVID-19 were provided by collaborators in the United States, Italy and Spain. The material from the prospective study consisted of cDNA or gDNA derived from T cells, B-cell-depleted T cells, or PBMCs. Deeply sampled blood TCRbeta repertoires from subjects exposed to, actively infected with, or recovered from COVID-19 were included in the dataset. The repertoires were released in a freely available public database meant as a resource for research on the immune response to SARS-CoV-2. Samples were obtained from the ongoing ImmuneRACE study (first 160 participants) and from about 1,300 subjects provided by 6 global collaborators. A de-identified subject ID, COVID-19 status, age in years and sex were almost always included in the sample metadata. Where HLA class I and class II types were available, the types were taken from metadata supplied by the sample provider, not from assay-based typing.

The immunoSEQ Assay, a bias-controlled multiplex PCR, was used to amplify TCRbeta CDR3 regions from genomic DNA. In the authors' own workflow: Nucleated cell counts per sample were estimated from amplification of reference gene primers within the assay. To quantify the absolute abundance of each unique TCRbeta CDR3 rearrangement, sequence reads were collapsed and filtered. For each sample, productive Simpson clonality was calculated as the square root of Simpson's diversity index over productive rearrangements. TCRdb obtained this table from immuneACCESS and retained in-frame rearrangements with V and J assigned. These tables miss some clones; where compared with another copy, unresolved V genes account for less than half of the shortfall, and the remainder is unexplained. From that table come the V and J calls and clone size; the DNA was used to work out D and trimming. A total of around 160,000 clones appear in this sample, around four fifths of them only once. Of the sample, around 3.1% is held by the ten largest clones.

A note on this clone: Its antigen remains unidentified. Base-call qualities are not available, and no considerably larger clone is one nucleotide away.

Results the study describes overall, beyond this receptor: The amount of clinical and demographic metadata varied by source and participant and was provided uncurated.

The collaborating institutions used their own protocols to collect whole blood in K2EDTA tubes. For TCRbeta analysis, collaborators shipped samples in one of three forms: frozen whole blood, isolated PBMCs, or DNA extracted from either of those sample types. The CDR3 spans 15 residues, from the cysteine through the phenylalanine. The sequence is cut down to CDR3 DNA, 45 bases in frame from base 1. V and J are trimmed by 1 base and 7 bases, and the gene matches miss 5 bases of the junction. CDR1 and CDR2 are read off the germline V gene as SNHLY and FYNNEI. The sequence was obtained from a middle-aged woman with active or convalescent COVID-19. The chain is encoded by TRBV2 joined to TRBJ2-1, with 9 bases in between that match TRBD1. The sample taken for sequencing was peripheral blood. The DNA reads TGTGCCAGCAGTGAAGGGGGAGGACAGGGGAATGAGCAGTTCTTC. Its protein is CASSEGGGQGNEQFF.